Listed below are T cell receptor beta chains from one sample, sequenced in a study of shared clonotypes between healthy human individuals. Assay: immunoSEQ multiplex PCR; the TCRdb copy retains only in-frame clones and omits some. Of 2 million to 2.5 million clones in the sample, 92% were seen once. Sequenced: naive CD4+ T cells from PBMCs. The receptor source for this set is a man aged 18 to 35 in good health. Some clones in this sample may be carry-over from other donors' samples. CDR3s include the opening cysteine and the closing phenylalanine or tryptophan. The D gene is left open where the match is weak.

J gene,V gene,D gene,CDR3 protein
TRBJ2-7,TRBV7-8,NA,CASSSGTFSYEQYF
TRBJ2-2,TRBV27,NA,CASSISTGELFF
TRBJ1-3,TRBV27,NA,CASSPIDGNTIYF
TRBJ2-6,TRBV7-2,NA,CASSLGQINSGANVLTF
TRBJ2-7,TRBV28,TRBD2,CASSAGLAGGFYEQYF
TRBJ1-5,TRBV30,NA,CAWSVGTKDQPQHF
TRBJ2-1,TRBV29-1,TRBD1,CSVARDRGSYNEQFF
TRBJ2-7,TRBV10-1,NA,CASSPPGDTETWCYEQYF
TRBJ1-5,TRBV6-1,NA,CASSEALRWGNNQPQHF
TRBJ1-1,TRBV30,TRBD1,CASTMDRSGTEAFF
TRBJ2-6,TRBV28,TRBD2,CASSTIGGTGANVLTF
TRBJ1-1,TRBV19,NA,CASSISGPMNTEAFF
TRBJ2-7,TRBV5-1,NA,CASSSNYEQYF
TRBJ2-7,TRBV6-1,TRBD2,CASSDIPGLAWDEQYF
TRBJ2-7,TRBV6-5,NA,CASSYNPGRPYEQYF
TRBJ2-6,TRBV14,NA,CASSQPGTGANVLTF
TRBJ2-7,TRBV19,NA,CASSTRDGPSSYEQYF
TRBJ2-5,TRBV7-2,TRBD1,CASSLVLGTGIGETQYF
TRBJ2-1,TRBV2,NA,CASRVRESNNEQFF
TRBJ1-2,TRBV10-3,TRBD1,CAISETGGEVGGYTF
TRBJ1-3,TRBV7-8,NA,CASSFVGSGNTIYF
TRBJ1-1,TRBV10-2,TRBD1,CASSESAGGTEAFF
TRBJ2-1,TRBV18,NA,CASSPRGPSSYNEQFF
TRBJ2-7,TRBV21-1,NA,CASNPYFSGVRRGEQYF
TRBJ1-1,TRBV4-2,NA,CASSQDSPETEAFF
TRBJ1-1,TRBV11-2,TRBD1,CASSLGGAGGKIDTEAFF
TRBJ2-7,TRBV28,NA,CASGTPGGPTYEQYF
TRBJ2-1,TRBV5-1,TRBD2,CASSPGTSGRAFTNEQFF
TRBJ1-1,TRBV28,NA,CASSFGRPWQDATEAFF
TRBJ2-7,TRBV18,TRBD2,CASSPGLDAYEQYF
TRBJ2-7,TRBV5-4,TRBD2,CASSLGLAGHYEQYF
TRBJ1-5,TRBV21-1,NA,CASSSVRKGNQPQHF